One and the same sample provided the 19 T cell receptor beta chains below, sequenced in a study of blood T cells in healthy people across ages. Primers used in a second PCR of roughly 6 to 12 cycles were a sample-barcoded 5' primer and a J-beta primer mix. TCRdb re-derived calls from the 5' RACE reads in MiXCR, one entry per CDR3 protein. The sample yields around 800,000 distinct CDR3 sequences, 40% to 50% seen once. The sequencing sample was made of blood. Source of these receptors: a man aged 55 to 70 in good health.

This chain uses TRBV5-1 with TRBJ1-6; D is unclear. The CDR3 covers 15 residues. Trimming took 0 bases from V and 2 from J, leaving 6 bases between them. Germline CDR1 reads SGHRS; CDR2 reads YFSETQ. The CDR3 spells CASSLDGTYNSPLHF. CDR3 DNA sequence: TGCGCCAGCAGCTTGGACGGGACCTATAATTCACCCCTCCACTTT.

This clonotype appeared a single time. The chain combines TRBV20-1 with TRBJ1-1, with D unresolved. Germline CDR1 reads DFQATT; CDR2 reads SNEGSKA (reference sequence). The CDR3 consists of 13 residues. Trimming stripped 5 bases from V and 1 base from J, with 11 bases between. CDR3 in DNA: TGCAGTGCTCCAGGCGGTTGGAACACTGAAGCTTTCTTT. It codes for CSAPGGWNTEAFF.

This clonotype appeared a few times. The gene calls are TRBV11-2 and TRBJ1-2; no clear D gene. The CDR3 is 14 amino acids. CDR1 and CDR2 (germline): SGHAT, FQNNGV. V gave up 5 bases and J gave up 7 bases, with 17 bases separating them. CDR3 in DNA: TGTGCCAGCAGCCCAATAGGAGGGATGCGTGGCTACACCTTC. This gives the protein CASSPIGGMRGYTF.

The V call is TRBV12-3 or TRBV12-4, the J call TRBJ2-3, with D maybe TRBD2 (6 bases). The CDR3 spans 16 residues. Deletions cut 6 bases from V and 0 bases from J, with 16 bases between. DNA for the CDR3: TGTGCCAGCAGCTATAGCGGCAGAGCTAGCACAGATACGCAGTATTTT. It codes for CASSYSGRASTDTQYF.

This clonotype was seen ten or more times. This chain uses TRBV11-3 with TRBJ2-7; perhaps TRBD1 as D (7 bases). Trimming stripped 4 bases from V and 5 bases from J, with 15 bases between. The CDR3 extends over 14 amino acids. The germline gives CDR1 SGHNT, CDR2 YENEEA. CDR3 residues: CASSSRRGRNEQYF. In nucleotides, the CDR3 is TGTGCCAGCAGCTCACGGAGGGGGCGAAACGAGCAGTACTTC.

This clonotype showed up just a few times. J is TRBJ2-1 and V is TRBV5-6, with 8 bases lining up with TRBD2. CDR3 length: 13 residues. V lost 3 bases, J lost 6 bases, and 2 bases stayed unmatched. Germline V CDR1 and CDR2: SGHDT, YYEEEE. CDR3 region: CASSYGTSNEQFF. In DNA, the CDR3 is TGTGCCAGCAGCTACGGGACTAGCAATGAGCAGTTCTTC.

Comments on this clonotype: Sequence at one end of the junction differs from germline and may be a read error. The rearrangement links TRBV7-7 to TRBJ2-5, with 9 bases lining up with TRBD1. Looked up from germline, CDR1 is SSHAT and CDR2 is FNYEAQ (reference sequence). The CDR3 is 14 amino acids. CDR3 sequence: CASSLGTGSNEQYF. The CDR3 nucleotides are TGTGCTAGCAGTTTAGGGACAGGGAGCAATGAGCAGTACTTC.

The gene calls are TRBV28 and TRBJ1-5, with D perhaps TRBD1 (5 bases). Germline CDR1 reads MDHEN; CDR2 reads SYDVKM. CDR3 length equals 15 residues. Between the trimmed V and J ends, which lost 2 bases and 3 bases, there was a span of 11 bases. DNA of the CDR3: TGTGCCAGCAGTTTACCCGAGGGGCTCAATCAGCCCCAGCATTTT. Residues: CASSLPEGLNQPQHF.

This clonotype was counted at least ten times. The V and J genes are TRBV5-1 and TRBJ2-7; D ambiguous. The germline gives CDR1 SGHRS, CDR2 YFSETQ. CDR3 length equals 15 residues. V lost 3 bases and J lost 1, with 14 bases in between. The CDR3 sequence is CASSSDGGRSYEQYF. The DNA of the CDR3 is TGCGCCAGCAGCTCCGACGGCGGCCGGTCCTACGAGCAGTACTTC. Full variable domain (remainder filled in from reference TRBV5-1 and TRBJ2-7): KAGVTQTPRYLIKTRGQQVTLSCSPISGHRSVSWYQQTPGQGLQFLFEYFSETQRNKGNFPGRFSGRQFSNSRSEMNVSTLELGDSALYLCASSSDGGRSYEQYFGPGTRLTVT.

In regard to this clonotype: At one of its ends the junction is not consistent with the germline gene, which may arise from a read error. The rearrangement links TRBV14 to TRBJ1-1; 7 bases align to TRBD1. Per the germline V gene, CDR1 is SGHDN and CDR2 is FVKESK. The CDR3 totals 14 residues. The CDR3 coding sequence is TGTGCCAACAGCCGCCTGGGAGGACAGGATGAAGCTTTCTTT. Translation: CANSRLGGQDEAFF.

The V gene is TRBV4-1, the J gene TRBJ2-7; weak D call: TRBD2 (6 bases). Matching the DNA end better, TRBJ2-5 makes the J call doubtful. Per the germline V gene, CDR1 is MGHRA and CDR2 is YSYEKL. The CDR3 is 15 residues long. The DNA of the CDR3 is TGCGCCAGCACCCCATTAGCTAGCGCGCAAGAGACCCAGTACTTC. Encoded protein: CASTPLASAQETQYF.

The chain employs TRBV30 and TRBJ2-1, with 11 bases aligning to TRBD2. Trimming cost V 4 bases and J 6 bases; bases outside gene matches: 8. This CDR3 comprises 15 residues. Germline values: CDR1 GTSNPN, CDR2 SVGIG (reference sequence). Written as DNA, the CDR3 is TGTGCCTGGACCTATAGCGGGAGGGCCTTCAATGAGCAGTTCTTC. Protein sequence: CAWTYSGRAFNEQFF. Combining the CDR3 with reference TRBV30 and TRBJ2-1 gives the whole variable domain SQTIHQWPATLVQPVGSPLSLECTVEGTSNPNLYWYRQAAGRGLQLLFYSVGIGQISSEVPQNLSASRPQDRQFILSSKKLLLSDSGFYLCAWTYSGRAFNEQFFGPGTRLTVL.

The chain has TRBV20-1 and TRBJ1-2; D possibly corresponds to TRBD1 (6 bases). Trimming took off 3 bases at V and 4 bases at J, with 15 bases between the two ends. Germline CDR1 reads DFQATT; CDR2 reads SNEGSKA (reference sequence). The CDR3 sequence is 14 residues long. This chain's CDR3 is CSARAPGGLYGYTF. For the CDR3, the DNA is TGCAGTGCTAGGGCCCCCGGGGGGCTCTATGGCTACACCTTC.

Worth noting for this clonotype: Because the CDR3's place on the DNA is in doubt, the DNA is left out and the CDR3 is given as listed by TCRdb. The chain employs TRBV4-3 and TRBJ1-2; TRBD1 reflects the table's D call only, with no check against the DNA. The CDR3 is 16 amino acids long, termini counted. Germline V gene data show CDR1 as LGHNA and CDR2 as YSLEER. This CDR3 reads CVSSQEPGAGNYGCTF.

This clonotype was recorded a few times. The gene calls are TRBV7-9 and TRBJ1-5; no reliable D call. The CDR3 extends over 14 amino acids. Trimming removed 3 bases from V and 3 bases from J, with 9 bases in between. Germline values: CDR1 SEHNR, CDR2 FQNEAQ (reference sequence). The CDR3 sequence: CASSLPGVNQPQHF. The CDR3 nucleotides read TGTGCCAGCAGCTTGCCCGGGGTCAATCAGCCCCAGCATTTT.

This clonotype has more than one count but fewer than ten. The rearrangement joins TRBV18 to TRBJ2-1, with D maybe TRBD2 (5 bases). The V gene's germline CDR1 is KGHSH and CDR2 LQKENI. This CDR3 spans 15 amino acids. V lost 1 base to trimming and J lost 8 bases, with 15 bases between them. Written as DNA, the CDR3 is TGTGCCAGCTCACCACAGAGTCACGAGGGATATGAGCAGTTCTTC. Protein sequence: CASSPQSHEGYEQFF. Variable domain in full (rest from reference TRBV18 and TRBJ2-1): NAGVMQNPRHLVRRRGQEARLRCSPMKGHSHVYWYRQLPEEGLKFMVYLQKENIIDESGMPKERFSAEFPKEGPSILRIQQVVRGDSAAYFCASSPQSHEGYEQFFGPGTRLTVL.

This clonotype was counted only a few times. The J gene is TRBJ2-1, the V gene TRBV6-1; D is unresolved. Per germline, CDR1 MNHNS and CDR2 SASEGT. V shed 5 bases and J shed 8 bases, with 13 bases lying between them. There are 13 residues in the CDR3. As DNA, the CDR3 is TGTGCCAGCAGTACTCCCCCCGCGTATGAGCAGTTCTTC. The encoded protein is CASSTPPAYEQFF.

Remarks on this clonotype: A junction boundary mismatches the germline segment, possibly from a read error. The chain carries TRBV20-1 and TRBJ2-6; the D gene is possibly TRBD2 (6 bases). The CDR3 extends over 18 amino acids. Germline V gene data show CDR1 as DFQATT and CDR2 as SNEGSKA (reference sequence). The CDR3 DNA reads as TGCAGTGCTAGGTCCGGCGGCGGGGCCAGCTCTGGGGCCAACGCCCTGACTTTC. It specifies CSARSGGGASSGANALTF.

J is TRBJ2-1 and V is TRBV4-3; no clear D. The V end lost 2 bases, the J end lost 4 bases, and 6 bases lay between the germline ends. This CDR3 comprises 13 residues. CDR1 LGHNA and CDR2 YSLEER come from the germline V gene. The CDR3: CASSQRIYNEQFF. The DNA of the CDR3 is TGCGCCAGCAGCCAACGGATATACAATGAGCAGTTCTTC.